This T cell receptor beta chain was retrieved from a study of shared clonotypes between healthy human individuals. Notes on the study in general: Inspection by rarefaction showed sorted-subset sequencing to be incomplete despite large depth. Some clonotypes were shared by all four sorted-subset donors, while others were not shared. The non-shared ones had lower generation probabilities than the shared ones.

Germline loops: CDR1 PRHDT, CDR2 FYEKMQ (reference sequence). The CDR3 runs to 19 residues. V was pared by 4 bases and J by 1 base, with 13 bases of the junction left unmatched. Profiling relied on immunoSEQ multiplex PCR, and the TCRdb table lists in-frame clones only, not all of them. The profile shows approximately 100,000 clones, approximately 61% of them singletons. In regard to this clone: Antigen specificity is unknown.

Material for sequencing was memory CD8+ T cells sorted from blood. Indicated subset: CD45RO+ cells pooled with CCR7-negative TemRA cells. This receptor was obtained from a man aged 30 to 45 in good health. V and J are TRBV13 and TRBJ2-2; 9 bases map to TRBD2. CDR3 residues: CASSSSGLAGPENTGELFF. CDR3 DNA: TGTGCCAGCAGCTCCTCGGGGCTAGCGGGACCCGAGAACACCGGGGAGCTGTTTTTT.